Listed below are T cell receptor beta chains from one sample, sequenced in a study of T cells in Graves' hyperthyroidism and ophthalmopathy. TCRdb redid the calling of the multiplex PCR reads with MiXCR, one entry per CDR3 protein. The table has more than 150,000 distinct CDR3 sequences, about a sixth seen once. The sequenced sample consisted of blood. The receptors derive from a woman aged 45-59 years with Graves' hyperthyroidism. Both conserved end residues are part of each CDR3. D genes are given only for firm matches. Clone size is shown for a subset of rows, as once, few, many or a class of expanded clone.

v_call	j_call	clone_size	d_call	cdr3_aa	cdr3_nt
TRBV4-2	TRBJ2-5	.	TRBD2	CASSPLLASGGGETQYF	TGTGCCAGCAGCCCCCTGTTAGCCAGCGGGGGAGGTGAGACCCAGTACTTC
TRBV6-1	TRBJ1-1	many	.	CASSPSETEAFF	TGTGCCAGCAGCCCCTCGGAGACTGAAGCTTTCTTT
TRBV5-6	TRBJ2-3	.	TRBD2	CASSLSSGGFRTQYF	TGTGCCAGCAGCTTGTCTAGCGGGGGCTTCCGTACGCAGTATTTT
TRBV19	TRBJ1-5	many	.	CASSQAGWQPQHF	TGTGCCAGTAGCCAGGCGGGGTGGCAGCCCCAGCATTTT
TRBV9	TRBJ1-1	many	.	CASSVEVSTEAFF	TGTGCCAGCAGCGTAGAGGTTAGCACTGAAGCTTTCTTT
TRBV7-2	TRBJ2-1	many	TRBD2	CASSFGQAGGQDEQFF	TGTGCCAGCAGCTTTGGTCAGGCGGGGGGGCAGGATGAGCAGTTCTTC
TRBV28	TRBJ1-1	.	.	CASSSLAEERTEAFF	TGTGCCAGCAGTTCGTTGGCGGAGGAACGCACTGAAGCTTTCTTT
TRBV12-3/TRBV12-4	TRBJ1-5	many	.	CASSFSQLGQPQHF	TGTGCCAGCAGTTTCTCACAGTTGGGTCAGCCCCAGCATTTT
TRBV3-1	TRBJ2-7	many	.	CASSQAPRSSYEQYF	TGTGCCAGCAGCCAAGCCCCCAGGAGCTCCTACGAGCAGTACTTC
TRBV20-1	TRBJ1-1	many	.	CRPSQGVSLGNTEAFF	TGCAGGCCGTCACAGGGTGTTTCTCTAGGGAACACTGAAGCTTTCTTT
TRBV5-1	TRBJ1-2	.	TRBD1	CASYRGGEDNYGYTF	TGCGCCAGCTACCGAGGGGGCGAAGATAACTATGGCTACACCTTC
TRBV28	TRBJ2-3	many	.	CASSFSSTDTQYF	TGTGCCAGCAGTTTTTCCAGCACAGATACGCAGTATTTT
TRBV2	TRBJ2-7	many	.	CASGGEQYF	TGTGCCAGCGGGGGGGAGCAGTACTTC
TRBV14	TRBJ2-2	few	.	CASSPAETGPGELFF	TGTGCCAGCAGCCCCGCCGAAACAGGGCCCGGGGAGCTGTTTTTT
TRBV27	TRBJ2-3	many	TRBD2	CASSLGLAGVMGTQYF	TGTGCCAGCAGTTTAGGGCTAGCGGGGGTGATGGGTACGCAGTATTTT
TRBV7-2	TRBJ2-1	many	.	CASSVITGSVEQFF	TGTGCCAGCAGCGTAATAACAGGGTCGGTTGAGCAGTTCTTC
TRBV6-1	TRBJ1-2	.	.	CASSIYGLGNYGYTF	TGTGCCAGCAGTATATACGGCCTGGGAAACTATGGCTACACCTTC
TRBV5-1	TRBJ1-1	many	.	CASSLALNTEAFF	TGCGCCAGCAGCTTGGCTTTGAACACTGAAGCTTTCTTT
TRBV9	TRBJ2-4	few	.	CASSGSGRGGNIQYF	TGTGCCAGCAGCGGGTCGGGGCGGGGAGGAAACATTCAGTACTTC
TRBV6-5	TRBJ2-7	many	.	CASSYRVAYEQYF	TGTGCCAGCAGTTACAGGGTAGCCTACGAGCAGTACTTC
TRBV11-2	TRBJ2-1	.	TRBD1	CASSPRQGATYNEQFF	TGTGCCAGCAGCCCCCGACAGGGGGCCACCTACAATGAGCAGTTCTTC
TRBV20-1	TRBJ2-7	many	TRBD1	CSAREDRGRFEQYF	TGCAGTGCTAGAGAGGACAGGGGGCGCTTCGAGCAGTACTTC
TRBV19	TRBJ2-7	many	.	CASSISRGDEQYF	TGTGCCAGTAGTATTAGCAGAGGCGACGAGCAGTACTTC
TRBV7-2	TRBJ1-4	many	.	CASGLDPNLNEKLFF	TGTGCCAGCGGCCTGGACCCGAACCTTAATGAAAAACTGTTTTTT
TRBV20-1	TRBJ1-1	.	.	CSARAGYPGGSNLYTEAFF	TGCAGTGCTAGGGCCGGGTACCCCGGGGGATCGAATTTGTACACTGAAGCTTTCTTT
TRBV19	TRBJ2-7	many	.	CASSTHLTSPYEQYF	TGTGCCAGTAGTACTCATCTGACAAGTCCCTACGAGCAGTACTTC
TRBV7-3	TRBJ1-1	many	.	CASSFKAPNTEAFF	TGTGCCAGCAGCTTCAAAGCGCCGAACACTGAAGCTTTCTTT
TRBV2	TRBJ1-1	many	.	CASIRLGNTEAFF	TGTGCCAGCATTCGACTTGGTAACACTGAAGCTTTCTTT
TRBV5-1	TRBJ2-1	many	TRBD2	CASSFGGGADNEQFF	TGCGCCAGCAGCTTCGGCGGGGGGGCCGATAATGAGCAGTTCTTC
TRBV9	TRBJ1-6	many	TRBD1	CASSVNTGASYNSPLHF	TGTGCCAGCAGCGTTAATACAGGGGCCTCCTATAATTCACCCCTCCACTTT
TRBV4-3	TRBJ1-6	.	.	CASSQDPPSRYNSPLHF	TGCGCCAGCAGCCAAGACCCGCCGTCGAGGTATAATTCACCCCTCCACTTT
TRBV7-8	TRBJ2-1	many	TRBD2	CASSLGLAGDTPYNEQFF	TGTGCCAGCAGCTTGGGACTAGCGGGGGATACCCCCTACAATGAGCAGTTCTTC
TRBV3-1	TRBJ1-2	.	.	CASSPYPALEGYTF	TGTGCCAGCAGCCCATACCCTGCCTTAGAAGGCTACACCTTC
TRBV5-1	TRBJ2-1	many	TRBD2	CASSLAAAGVLDEQFF	TGCGCCAGCAGCTTGGCCGCCGCGGGGGTCCTCGATGAGCAGTTCTTC
TRBV6-1	TRBJ2-2	many	.	CASKDPGTGGGELFF	TGTGCCAGCAAAGATCCAGGGACCGGCGGCGGGGAGCTGTTTTTT
TRBV5-1	TRBJ2-4	many	.	CASSYGGGDIQYF	TGCGCCAGCAGCTACGGGGGCGGAGACATTCAGTACTTC
TRBV19	TRBJ1-6	many	.	CASSRGPGSPLHF	TGTGCCAGTAGTAGGGGTCCTGGGTCACCCCTCCACTTT
TRBV4-2	TRBJ1-1	.	.	CASSPSGANTEAFF	TGTGCCAGCAGCCCCAGCGGAGCGAACACTGAAGCTTTCTTT
TRBV3-1	TRBJ2-1	many	.	CASSPGWDEQFF	TGTGCCAGCAGCCCCGGGTGGGATGAGCAGTTCTTC
TRBV20-1	TRBJ1-2	many	.	CSAREGRGYTF	TGCAGTGCTAGAGAGGGGCGCGGCTACACCTTC
TRBV9	TRBJ1-3	.	.	CASSVRGNTIYF	TGTGCCAGCAGCGTTCGGGGAAACACCATATATTTT
TRBV5-5	TRBJ1-1	many	TRBD1	CASSSPGQMMNTEAFF	TGTGCCAGCAGCTCTCCGGGACAGATGATGAACACTGAAGCTTTCTTT
TRBV28	TRBJ2-3	many	.	CASTRVDTQYF	TGTGCCAGCACCAGGGTAGATACGCAGTATTTT
TRBV20-1	TRBJ2-1	many	TRBD2	CSAYQTSGGYNEQFF	TGCAGTGCTTATCAGACTAGCGGGGGTTACAATGAGCAGTTCTTC
TRBV10-1	TRBJ2-1	.	.	CASSPSLALSSYNEQFF	TGCGCCAGCAGCCCCTCCCTAGCGTTGAGCTCCTACAATGAGCAGTTCTTC
TRBV11-2	TRBJ2-5	many	.	CASSDSRRQETQYF	TGTGCCAGCAGCGATAGCCGAAGACAAGAGACCCAGTACTTC
TRBV28	TRBJ1-1	.	.	CASSYPGLTEAFF	TGTGCCAGCAGTTACCCAGGGTTAACTGAAGCTTTCTTT
TRBV2	TRBJ2-5	many	TRBD2	CASSPGLAVIQETQYF	TGTGCCAGCAGCCCGGGACTAGCGGTGATACAAGAGACCCAGTACTTC
TRBV5-1	TRBJ1-1	.	.	CASSWTVNAEAFF	TGCGCCAGCAGCTGGACAGTTAACGCTGAAGCTTTCTTT
TRBV6-1	TRBJ1-2	many	TRBD1	CASRREQGRHGYTF	TGTGCCAGCAGAAGGGAACAGGGGCGCCATGGCTACACCTTC